This TCR beta chain comes out of a study of T-cell reconstitution after alpha-beta-depleted transplantation in children. This CDR3 region has 14 residues. Germline CDR1 reads SGHRS; CDR2 reads YFSETQ. Trimming cost V 3 bases and J 1 base, with 10 bases left between them. Preparation of the TCRbeta library used unique molecular identifiers. Via MiXCR, TCRdb re-called the PCR reads, giving one row per CDR3 protein. The sample holds roughly 300,000 distinct CDR3 sequences, nearly 10% seen once. Source: PBMCs from the stem cell graft donor, taken from the stem cell graft. The TCR was taken from a human donor who donated a stem cell graft to a child with SCID. V gene TRBV5-1 combines with J gene TRBJ1-1; D possibly corresponds to TRBD1 (5 bases). The CDR3 here is CASSSTATNTEAFF. Here the CDR3 DNA reads TGCGCCAGCAGCTCGACAGCGACGAACACTGAAGCTTTCTTT.